This record looks at one T cell receptor (beta chain) sequence and its context. Antigen: not known. This table comes from immunoSEQ multiplex PCR, and its TCRdb copy is limited to in-frame clones, with some not included. The table shows roughly 200,000 clones, with just over 90% occurring only once. The CDR3 spans 14 residues. V lost 2 bases and J lost 4; bases outside the gene matches: 4. The V gene's germline CDR1 is SGHDN and CDR2 FVKESK. The data belong to a study of T cell responses to AZD1222 COVID-19 vaccine. General observations from the study: White British donors predominated, females outnumbered males, and clonal diversity was possibly underestimated. Vaccination with two AZD1222 doses was followed by a rise in Spike-specific TCR breadth and depth. As reported, nearly half of all spike-specific TCRs target variant regions that are unmutated. Seropositive AZD1222 recipients at baseline numbered only five or six.

This specimen was peripheral blood, taken on day 0 of MenACWY control vaccination. The V and J genes are TRBV14 and TRBJ1-2, with TRBD1 matching over 7 bases. This receptor was taken from an adult in good health. The CDR3: CASSQQDRVYGYTF. CDR3 bases: TGTGCCAGCAGCCAACAAGACAGGGTCTATGGCTACACCTTC.